These 10 T cell receptor beta chains came from one sample sequenced in a study of blood T cells in healthy people across ages. A second PCR, run for roughly 7 to 12 cycles, used a sample-barcoded 5' primer plus a J-beta primer mix. MiXCR was run by TCRdb on the 5' RACE reads, yielding one entry per CDR3 protein. Seen here are 600,000 to 650,000 distinct CDR3 sequences, about 54% observed once, and the top ten hold over 35%. Input material: blood. All receptors derive from a man in his sixties in good health.

This clonotype was observed a few times. This sequence joins TRBV25-1 and TRBJ2-3, with TRBD1 as a possible D gene (5 bases). The CDR3 consists of 12 residues. V was trimmed by 2 bases and J by 8 bases, leaving 8 bases between them. Germline assignment: CDR1 MGHDK and CDR2 SYGVNS. For the CDR3, the DNA is TGTGCCAGCAGTGAAGGGGCGGTTACGCAGTATTTT. Translation gives CASSEGAVTQYF. Full variable domain (outside the CDR3, taken from reference TRBV25-1 and TRBJ2-3): EADIYQTPRYLVIGTGKKITLECSQTMGHDKMYWYQQDPGMELHLIHYSYGVNSTEKGDLSSESTVSRIRTEHFPLTLESARPSHTSQYLCASSEGAVTQYFGPGTRLTVL.

The V gene is TRBV24-1, the J gene TRBJ1-1; 11 nucleotides match TRBD1. With 3 bases clipped from V and 5 bases from J, the junction kept 7 bases outside the gene matches. Germline loops: CDR1 KGHDR, CDR2 SFDVKD. The CDR3 loop spans 16 amino acids. In nucleotides, the CDR3 is TGTGCCACCAGTGATCCGGGACAGGGGGGTCGGACTGAAGCTTTCTTT. It specifies CATSDPGQGGRTEAFF.

The V call is TRBV4-1, the J call TRBJ2-5; D may match TRBD1 or TRBD2 (5 bases each). The J call may be in error: the DNA end matches TRBJ2-7 better. In germline, CDR1 is MGHRA, CDR2 YSYEKL. The CDR3 sequence is 14 residues long. The CDR3 DNA follows: TGCGCCAGCAGCCGCCCGGGACGACTCTACGAGCAGTACTTC. Translation gives CASSRPGRLYEQYF.

The genes are TRBV20-1 and TRBJ2-3, with 10 bases matching TRBD2. The CDR3 consists of 15 residues. Germline-derived CDR1 and CDR2 are DFQATT and SNEGSKA (reference sequence). V dropped 5 bases and J dropped 4; count of bases not matched to a gene: 9. The chain's CDR3 is CSASPGTSVPDTQYF. In DNA form, the CDR3 reads TGCAGTGCTTCCCCCGGGACTAGCGTGCCAGATACGCAGTATTTT.

V usage is TRBV2 and J usage is TRBJ2-1; D may be TRBD2 (6 bases). The germline V gene encodes CDR1 SNHLY and CDR2 FYNNEI. The CDR3 spans 12 residues. Trimming pared 5 bases from V and 10 bases from J, leaving 12 bases between. CDR3 sequence reads: CASSPSTSEQFF. CDR3 nucleotides: TGTGCCAGCAGTCCCTCCACTAGCGAGCAGTTCTTC.

The J gene is TRBJ1-6, the V gene TRBV6-2 or TRBV6-3, with D perhaps matching TRBD1 (6 bases). Germline-derived CDR1 and CDR2 are MNHEY and SVGEGT. The CDR3 length is 17 residues. V lost 0 bases, J lost 5 bases, and 14 bases lay in between. The CDR3 spells CASSYSLRDTNNSPLHF. The DNA of the CDR3 is TGTGCCAGCAGTTACTCGTTAAGGGACACCAATAATTCACCCCTCCACTTT.

The V call is TRBV20-1, the J call TRBJ2-5; 11 bases agree with TRBD2. V dropped 4 bases and J dropped 4; count of bases not matched to a gene: 5. CDR1 is DFQATT, CDR2 SNEGSKA, per germline (reference sequence). This CDR3 spans 14 amino acids. CDR3 nucleotides: TGCAGTGCTATAGCGGGGGGGCCGGGAGAGACCCAGTACTTC. Its protein is CSAIAGGPGETQYF.

The chain is built from TRBV27 and TRBJ2-7, with D possibly TRBD1 on 7 matching bases. The J call may be wrong; the DNA end is better matched by TRBJ2-5. The germline V gene has CDR1 MNHEY and CDR2 SMNVEV (reference sequence). CDR3 length: 13 amino acids. The CDR3 spells CASRLQGGETQYF. CDR3 in DNA: TGTGCCAGCAGGCTTCAGGGGGGAGAGACCCAGTACTTC.

The V and J genes are TRBV5-1 and TRBJ2-3; D possibly corresponds to TRBD1 (5 bases). V was cut by 1 base and J by 6 bases, with 15 bases left in between. CDR1 is SGHRS, CDR2 YFSETQ, per germline. The CDR3 covers 15 residues. This CDR3 is CASSLRVPGPDTQYF. The CDR3 DNA is TGCGCCAGCAGCTTGAGAGTCCCAGGGCCCGATACGCAGTATTTT. Full variable domain (missing parts from reference TRBV5-1 and TRBJ2-3): KAGVTQTPRYLIKTRGQQVTLSCSPISGHRSVSWYQQTPGQGLQFLFEYFSETQRNKGNFPGRFSGRQFSNSRSEMNVSTLELGDSALYLCASSLRVPGPDTQYFGPGTRLTVL.

This clonotype has only one observation. The junction and the germline gene differ at one end; a read error may be behind it. The chain uses TRBV7-9 and TRBJ1-2; 10 bases agree with TRBD1. The CDR3 sequence is 15 residues long. Germline CDR1 is SEHNR and CDR2 is FQNEAQ (reference sequence). The CDR3 nucleotides are TGTACCAGCAGCCAACAAGGGGACAGGGGAACTGGCTACACCTTC. It translates to CTSSQQGDRGTGYTF.